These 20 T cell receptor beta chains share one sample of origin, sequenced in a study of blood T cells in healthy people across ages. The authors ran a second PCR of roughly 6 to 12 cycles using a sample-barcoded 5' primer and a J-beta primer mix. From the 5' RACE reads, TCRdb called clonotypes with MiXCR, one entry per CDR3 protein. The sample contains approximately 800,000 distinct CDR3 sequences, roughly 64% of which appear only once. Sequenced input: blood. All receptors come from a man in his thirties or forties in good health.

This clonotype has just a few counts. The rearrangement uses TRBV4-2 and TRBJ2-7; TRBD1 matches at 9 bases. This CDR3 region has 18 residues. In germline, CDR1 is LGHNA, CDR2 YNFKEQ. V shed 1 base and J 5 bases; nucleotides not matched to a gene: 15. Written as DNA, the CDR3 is TGTGCCAGCAGCCAAGTGGGTCCCAAACGGGACAGGGACGACGAGCAGTACTTC. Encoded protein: CASSQVGPKRDRDDEQYF.

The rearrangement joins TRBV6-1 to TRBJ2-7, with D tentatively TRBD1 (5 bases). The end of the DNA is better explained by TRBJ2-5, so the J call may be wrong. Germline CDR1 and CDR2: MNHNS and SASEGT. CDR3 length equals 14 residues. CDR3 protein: CASSDGQGSETQYF. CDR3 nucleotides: TGTGCCAGCAGTGATGGGCAGGGCAGTGAGACCCAGTACTTC.

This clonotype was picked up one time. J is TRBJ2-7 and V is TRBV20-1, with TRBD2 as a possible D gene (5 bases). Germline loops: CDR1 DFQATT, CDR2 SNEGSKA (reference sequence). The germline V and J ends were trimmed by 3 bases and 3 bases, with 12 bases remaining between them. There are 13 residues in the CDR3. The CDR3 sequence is CSAREEPSYEQYF. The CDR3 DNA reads TGCAGTGCTAGGGAGGAGCCAAGCTACGAGCAGTACTTC.

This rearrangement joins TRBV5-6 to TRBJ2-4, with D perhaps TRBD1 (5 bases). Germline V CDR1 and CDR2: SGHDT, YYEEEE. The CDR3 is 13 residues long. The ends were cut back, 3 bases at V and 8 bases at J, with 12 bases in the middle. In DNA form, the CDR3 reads TGTGCCAGCAGCTCAGGGATGGCGGACATTCAGTACTTC. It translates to CASSSGMADIQYF. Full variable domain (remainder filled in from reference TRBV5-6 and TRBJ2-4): DAGVTQSPTHLIKTRGQQVTLRCSPKSGHDTVSWYQQALGQGPQFIFQYYEEEERQRGNFPDRFSGHQFPNYSSELNVNALLLGDSALYLCASSSGMADIQYFGAGTRLSVL.

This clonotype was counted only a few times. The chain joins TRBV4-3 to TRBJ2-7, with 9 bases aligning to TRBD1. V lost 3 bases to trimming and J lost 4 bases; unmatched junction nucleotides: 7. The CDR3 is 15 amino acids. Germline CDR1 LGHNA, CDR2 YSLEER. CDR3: CASSQMGTGMYEQYF. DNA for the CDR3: TGCGCCAGCAGCCAGATGGGGACAGGGATGTACGAGCAGTACTTC.

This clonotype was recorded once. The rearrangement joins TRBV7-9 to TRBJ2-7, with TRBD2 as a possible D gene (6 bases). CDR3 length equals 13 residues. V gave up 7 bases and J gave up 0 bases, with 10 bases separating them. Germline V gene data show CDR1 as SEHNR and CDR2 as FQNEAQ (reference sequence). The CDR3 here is CASIGRGSYEQYF. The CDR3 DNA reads TGTGCCAGCATTGGGCGGGGCTCCTACGAGCAGTACTTC.

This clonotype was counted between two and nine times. The CDR3 DNA follows: TGCAGCGTTGCCGTCGGGACACAAGAGACCCAGTACTTC. Translating gives CSVAVGTQETQYF. V is TRBV29-1 and J is TRBJ2-5; TRBD1 might be the D (6 bases). This CDR3 is 13 amino acids long. Germline V gives CDR1 SQVTM, CDR2 ANQGSEA. Trimming stripped 4 bases from V and 2 bases from J, with 11 bases between.

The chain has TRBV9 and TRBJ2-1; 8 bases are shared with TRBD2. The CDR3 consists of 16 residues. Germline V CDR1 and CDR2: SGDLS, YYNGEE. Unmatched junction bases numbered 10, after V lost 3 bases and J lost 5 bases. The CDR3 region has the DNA TGTGCCAGCAGCGGAGGGTGGAGCGGGAGCAACAATGAGCAGTTCTTC. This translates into CASSGGWSGSNNEQFF.

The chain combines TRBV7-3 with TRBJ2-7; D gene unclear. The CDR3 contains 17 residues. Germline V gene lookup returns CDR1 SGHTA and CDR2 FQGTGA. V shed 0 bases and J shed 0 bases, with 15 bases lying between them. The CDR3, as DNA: TGTGCCAGCAGCTTAACAGGTACGCGCCACGTCTCCTACGAGCAGTACTTC. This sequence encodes CASSLTGTRHVSYEQYF.

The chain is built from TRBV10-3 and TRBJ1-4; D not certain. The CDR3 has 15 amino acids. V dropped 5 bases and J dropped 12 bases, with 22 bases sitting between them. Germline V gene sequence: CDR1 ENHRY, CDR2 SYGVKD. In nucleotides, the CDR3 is TGTGCCATCAGTCGGACGCGAAATTCCACCTGCGAACTGTTTTTT. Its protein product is CAISRTRNSTCELFF.

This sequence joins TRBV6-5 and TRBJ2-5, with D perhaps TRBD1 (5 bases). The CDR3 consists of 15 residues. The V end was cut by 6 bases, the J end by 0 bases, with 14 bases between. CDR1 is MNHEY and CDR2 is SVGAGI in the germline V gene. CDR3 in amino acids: CASSYDSRYQETQYF. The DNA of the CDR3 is TGTGCCAGCAGCTACGACAGTCGCTACCAAGAGACCCAGTACTTC.

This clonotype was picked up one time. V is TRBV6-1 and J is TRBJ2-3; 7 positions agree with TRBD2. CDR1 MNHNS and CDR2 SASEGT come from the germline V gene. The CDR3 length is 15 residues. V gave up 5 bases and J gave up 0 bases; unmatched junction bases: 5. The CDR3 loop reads CASSRASGSTDTQYF. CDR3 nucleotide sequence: TGTGCCAGCAGTAGGGCTAGCGGTAGCACAGATACGCAGTATTTT.

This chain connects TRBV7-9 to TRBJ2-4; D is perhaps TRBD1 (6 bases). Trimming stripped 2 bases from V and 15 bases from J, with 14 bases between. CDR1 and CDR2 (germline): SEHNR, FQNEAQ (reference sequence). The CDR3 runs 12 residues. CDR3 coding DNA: TGTGCCAGCAGCTTACAGGGGCGGATCCGGTACTTC. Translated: CASSLQGRIRYF.

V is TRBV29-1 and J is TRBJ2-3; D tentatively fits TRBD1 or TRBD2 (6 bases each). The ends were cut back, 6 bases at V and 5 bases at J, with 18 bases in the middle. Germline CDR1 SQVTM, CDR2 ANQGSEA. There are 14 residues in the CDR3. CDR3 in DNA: TGCAGCGTCCGGGACGGGGGCTTCGGAGATACGCAGTATTTT. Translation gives CSVRDGGFGDTQYF.

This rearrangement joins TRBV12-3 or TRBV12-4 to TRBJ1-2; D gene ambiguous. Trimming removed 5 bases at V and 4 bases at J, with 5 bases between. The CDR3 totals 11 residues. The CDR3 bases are TGTGCCAGCAGTACTCTCTATGGCTACACCTTC. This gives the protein CASSTLYGYTF.

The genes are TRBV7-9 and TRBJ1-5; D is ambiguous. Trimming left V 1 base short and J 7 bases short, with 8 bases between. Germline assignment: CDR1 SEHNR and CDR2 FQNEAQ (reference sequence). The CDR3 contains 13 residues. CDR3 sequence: CASSLEEFQPQHF. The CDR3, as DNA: TGTGCCAGCAGCTTAGAAGAATTCCAGCCCCAGCATTTT. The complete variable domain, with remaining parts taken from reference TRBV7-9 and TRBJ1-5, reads DTGVSQNPRHKITKRGQNVTFRCDPISEHNRLYWYRQTLGQGPEFLTYFQNEAQLEKSRLLSDRFSAERPKGSFSTLEIQRTEQGDSAMYLCASSLEEFQPQHFGDGTRLSIL.

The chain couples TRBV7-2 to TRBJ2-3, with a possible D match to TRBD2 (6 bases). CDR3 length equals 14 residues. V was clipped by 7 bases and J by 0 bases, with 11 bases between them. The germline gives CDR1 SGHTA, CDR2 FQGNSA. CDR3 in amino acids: CASIWGTSTDTQYF. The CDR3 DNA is TGTGCCAGCATCTGGGGGACTAGCACAGATACGCAGTATTTT.

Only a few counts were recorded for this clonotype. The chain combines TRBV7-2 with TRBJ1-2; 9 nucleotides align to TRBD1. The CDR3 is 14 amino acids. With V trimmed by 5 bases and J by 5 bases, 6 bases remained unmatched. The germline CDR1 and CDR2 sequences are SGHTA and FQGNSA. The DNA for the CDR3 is TGTGCCAGCAGCCTGGACAGGGGAGATTATGGCTACACCTTC. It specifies CASSLDRGDYGYTF.

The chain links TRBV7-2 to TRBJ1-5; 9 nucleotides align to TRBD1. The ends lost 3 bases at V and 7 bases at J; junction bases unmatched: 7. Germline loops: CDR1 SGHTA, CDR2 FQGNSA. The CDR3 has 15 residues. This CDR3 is CASSFGTGFGQPQHF. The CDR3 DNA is TGTGCCAGCAGCTTCGGGACAGGGTTTGGGCAGCCCCAGCATTTT.

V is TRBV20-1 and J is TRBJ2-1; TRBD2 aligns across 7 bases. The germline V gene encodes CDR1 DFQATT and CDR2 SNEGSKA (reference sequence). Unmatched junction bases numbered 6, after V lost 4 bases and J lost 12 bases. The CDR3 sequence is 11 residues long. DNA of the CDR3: TGCAGTGCTACCAAAGCGGGGCTGCAGTTCTTC. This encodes CSATKAGLQFF.